This T cell receptor beta chain was sequenced in a study of T cells in Graves' hyperthyroidism and ophthalmopathy. Whole-study context: Any treatment followed the collection of peripheral blood at initial diagnosis.

This clonotype was seen repeatedly, ten times or more. Antigen: not known. V trimming: 8 bases; J trimming: 0 bases; junction bases outside the gene matches: 7. CDR3 size: 15 residues. Germline V CDR1 and CDR2: MNHNS, SASEGT. Study-level points and caveats: Most clonotypes expanded in the thyroid (above 0.001) were also present in blood.

RNA transcripts yielded amplified TCR beta CDR3 regions. The primer set for the first-round RT-PCR of the TCR CDR3 was HTBI. Each CDR3 protein gets one entry after TCRdb re-called the multiplex PCR reads with MiXCR. The table has roughly 500,000 distinct CDR3 sequences, around 22% seen once; the top ten hold about 11%. Material: blood. The receptor comes from a woman aged 30 to 39 with Graves' ophthalmopathy. The chain carries TRBV6-1 and TRBJ1-5; 7 positions match TRBD1. CDR3 in amino acids: CASHQGGDSNQPQHF. The CDR3 nucleotides are TGTGCCAGCCACCAGGGGGGGGATAGCAATCAGCCCCAGCATTTT.